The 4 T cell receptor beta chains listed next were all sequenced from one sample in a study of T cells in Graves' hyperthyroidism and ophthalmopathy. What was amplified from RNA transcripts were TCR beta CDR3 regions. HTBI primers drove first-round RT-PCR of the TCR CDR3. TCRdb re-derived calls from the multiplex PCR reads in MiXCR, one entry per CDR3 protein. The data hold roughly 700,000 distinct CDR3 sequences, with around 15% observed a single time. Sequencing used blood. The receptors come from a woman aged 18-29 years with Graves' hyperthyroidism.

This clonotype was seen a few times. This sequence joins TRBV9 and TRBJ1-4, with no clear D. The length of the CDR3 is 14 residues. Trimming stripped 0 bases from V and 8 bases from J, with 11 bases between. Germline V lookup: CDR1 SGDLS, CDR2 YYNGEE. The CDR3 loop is CASSVGTFGEKLFF. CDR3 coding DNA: TGTGCCAGCAGCGTAGGTACGTTCGGCGAAAAACTGTTTTTT.

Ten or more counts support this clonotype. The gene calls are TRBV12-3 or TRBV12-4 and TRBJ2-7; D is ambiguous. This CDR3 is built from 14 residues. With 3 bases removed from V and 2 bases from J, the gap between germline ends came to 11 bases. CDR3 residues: CASSLHSMTYEQYF. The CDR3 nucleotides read TGTGCCAGCAGTTTGCATTCGATGACCTACGAGCAGTACTTC.

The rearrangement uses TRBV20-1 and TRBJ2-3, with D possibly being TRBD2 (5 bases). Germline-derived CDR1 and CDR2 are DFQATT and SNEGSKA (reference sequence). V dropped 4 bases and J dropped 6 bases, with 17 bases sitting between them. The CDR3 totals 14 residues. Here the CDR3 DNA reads TGCAGTGCTATGAGCTCGGACTGGGATGATACGCAGTATTTT. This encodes CSAMSSDWDDTQYF.

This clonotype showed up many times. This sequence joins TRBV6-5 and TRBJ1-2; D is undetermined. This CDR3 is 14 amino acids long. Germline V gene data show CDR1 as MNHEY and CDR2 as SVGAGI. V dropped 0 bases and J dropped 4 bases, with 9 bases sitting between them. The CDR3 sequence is CASSYSDGGYGYTF. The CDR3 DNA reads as TGTGCCAGCAGTTACTCGGACGGAGGCTATGGCTACACCTTC.